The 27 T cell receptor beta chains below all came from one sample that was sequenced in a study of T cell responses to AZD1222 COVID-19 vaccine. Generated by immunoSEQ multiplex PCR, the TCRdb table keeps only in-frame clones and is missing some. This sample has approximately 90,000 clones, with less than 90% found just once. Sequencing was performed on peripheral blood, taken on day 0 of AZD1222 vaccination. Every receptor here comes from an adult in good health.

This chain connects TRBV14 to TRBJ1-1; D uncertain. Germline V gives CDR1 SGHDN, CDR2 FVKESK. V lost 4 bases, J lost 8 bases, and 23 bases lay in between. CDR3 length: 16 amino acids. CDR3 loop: CASSRILGLSLGEAFF. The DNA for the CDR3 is TGTGCCAGCAGCCGCATACTGGGCCTTTCGTTGGGGGAAGCTTTCTTT.

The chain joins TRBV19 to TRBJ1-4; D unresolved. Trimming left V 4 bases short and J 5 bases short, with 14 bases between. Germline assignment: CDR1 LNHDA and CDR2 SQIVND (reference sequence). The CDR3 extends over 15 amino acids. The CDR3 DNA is TGTGCCAGTAGTAGCCTGGGGAGTTCAAATGAAAAACTGTTTTTT. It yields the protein CASSSLGSSNEKLFF.

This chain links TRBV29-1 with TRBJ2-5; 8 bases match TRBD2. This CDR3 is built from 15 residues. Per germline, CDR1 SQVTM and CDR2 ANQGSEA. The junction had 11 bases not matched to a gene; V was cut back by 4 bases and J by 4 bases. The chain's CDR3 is CSVGPSSGFTETQYF. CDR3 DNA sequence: TGCAGCGTTGGGCCATCTAGCGGGTTTACAGAGACCCAGTACTTC. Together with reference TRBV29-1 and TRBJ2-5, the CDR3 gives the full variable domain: SAVISQKPSRDICQRGTSLTIQCQVDSQVTMMFWYRQQPGQSLTLIATANQGSEATYESGFVIDKFPISRPNLTFSTLTVSNMSPEDSSIYLCSVGPSSGFTETQYFGPGTRLLVL.

The CDR3 protein is CASSLGWGTDTQYF. The CDR3 nucleotides read TGTGCCAGCAGCTTAGGGTGGGGCACAGATACGCAGTATTTT. The gene calls are TRBV7-2 and TRBJ2-3; D unresolved. Trimming shortened V by 1 base and J by 1 base, and 6 bases separated the two germline ends. This CDR3 has 14 residues. Germline V gene sequence: CDR1 SGHTA, CDR2 FQGNSA.

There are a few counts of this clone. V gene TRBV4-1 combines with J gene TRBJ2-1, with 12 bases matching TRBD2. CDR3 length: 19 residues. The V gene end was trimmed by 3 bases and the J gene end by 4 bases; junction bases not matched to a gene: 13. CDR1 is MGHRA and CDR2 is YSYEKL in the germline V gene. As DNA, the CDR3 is TGCGCCAGCAGCCAGCCCCGCCTAGCGGGGGGGCGTTCTTACAATGAGCAGTTCTTC. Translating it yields CASSQPRLAGGRSYNEQFF.

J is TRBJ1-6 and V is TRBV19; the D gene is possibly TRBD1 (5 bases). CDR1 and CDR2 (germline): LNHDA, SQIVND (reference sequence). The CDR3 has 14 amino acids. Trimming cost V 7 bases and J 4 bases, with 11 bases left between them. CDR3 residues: CASNNDSYNSPLHF. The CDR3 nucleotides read TGTGCCAGTAATAATGACAGTTATAATTCACCCCTCCACTTT. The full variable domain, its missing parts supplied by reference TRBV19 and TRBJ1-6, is DGGITQSPKYLFRKEGQNVTLSCEQNLNHDAMYWYRQDPGQGLRLIYYSQIVNDFQKGDIAEGYSVSREKKESFPLTVTSAQKNPTAFYLCASNNDSYNSPLHFGNGTRLTVT.

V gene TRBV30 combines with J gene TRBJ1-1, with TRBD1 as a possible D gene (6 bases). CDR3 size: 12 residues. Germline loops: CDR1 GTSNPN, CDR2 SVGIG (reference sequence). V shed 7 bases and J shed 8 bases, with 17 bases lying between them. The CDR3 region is CAFSRGLGEAFF. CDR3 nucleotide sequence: TGTGCCTTTAGCCGGGGGCTTGGAGAAGCTTTCTTT.

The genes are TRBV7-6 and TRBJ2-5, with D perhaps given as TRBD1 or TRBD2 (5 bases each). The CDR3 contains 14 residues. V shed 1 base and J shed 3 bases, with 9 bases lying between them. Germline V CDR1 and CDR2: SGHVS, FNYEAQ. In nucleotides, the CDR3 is TGTGCCAGCAGCTTAGGGGGGAATAAAGAGACCCAGTACTTC. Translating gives CASSLGGNKETQYF.

As DNA, the CDR3 is TGTGCCAGCAGCTCTATTTCTGGTTGGGCCCGCAATGAGCAGTTCTTC. As protein: CASSSISGWARNEQFF. This rearrangement joins TRBV5-4 to TRBJ2-1; D not certain. CDR1 and CDR2 (germline): SGHNT, YYREEE (reference sequence). The V end lost 3 bases, the J end lost 6 bases, and 19 bases lay between the germline ends. CDR3 length: 16 amino acids.

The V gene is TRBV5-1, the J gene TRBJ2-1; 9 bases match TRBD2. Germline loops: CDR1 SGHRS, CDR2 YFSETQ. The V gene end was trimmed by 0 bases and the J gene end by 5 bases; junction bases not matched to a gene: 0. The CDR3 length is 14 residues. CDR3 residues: CASSLVAGDNEQFF. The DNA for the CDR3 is TGCGCCAGCAGCTTGGTAGCGGGAGACAATGAGCAGTTCTTC.

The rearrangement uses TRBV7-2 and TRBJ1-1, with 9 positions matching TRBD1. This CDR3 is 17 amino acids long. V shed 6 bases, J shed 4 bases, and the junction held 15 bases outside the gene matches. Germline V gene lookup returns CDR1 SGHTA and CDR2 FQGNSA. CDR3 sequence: CASRRGAGTGLGTEAFF. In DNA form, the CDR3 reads TGTGCCAGCAGAAGGGGAGCCGGGACAGGGTTAGGCACTGAAGCTTTCTTT.

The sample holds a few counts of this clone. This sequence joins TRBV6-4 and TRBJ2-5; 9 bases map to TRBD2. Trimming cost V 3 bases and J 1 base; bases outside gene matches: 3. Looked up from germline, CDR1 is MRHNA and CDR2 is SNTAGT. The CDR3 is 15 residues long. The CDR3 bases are TGTGCCAGCAGTGAAGGCGGGGGGGCCCAAGAGACCCAGTACTTC. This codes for CASSEGGGAQETQYF.

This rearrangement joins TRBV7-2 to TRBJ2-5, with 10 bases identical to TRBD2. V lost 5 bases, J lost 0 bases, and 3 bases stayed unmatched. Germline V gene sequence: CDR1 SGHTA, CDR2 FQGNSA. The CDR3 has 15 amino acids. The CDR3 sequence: CASSKAGGYQETQYF. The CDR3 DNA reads TGTGCCAGCAGCAAAGCGGGGGGGTACCAAGAGACCCAGTACTTC.

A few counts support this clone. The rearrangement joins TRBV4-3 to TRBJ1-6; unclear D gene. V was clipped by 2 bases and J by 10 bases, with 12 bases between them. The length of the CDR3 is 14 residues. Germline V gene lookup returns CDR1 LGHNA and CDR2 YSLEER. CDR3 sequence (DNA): TGCGCCAGCAGCCAACTGGGTGCGCGCTCACCCCTCCACTTT. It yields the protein CASSQLGARSPLHF.

CDR3 in amino acids: CASKESFSGNTIYF. CDR3 DNA sequence: TGTGCCAGCAAGGAGAGTTTCTCTGGAAACACCATATATTTT. The rearrangement links TRBV6-5 to TRBJ1-3; D gene uncertain. CDR3 length: 14 residues. Germline values: CDR1 MNHEY, CDR2 SVGAGI. The germline V and J ends were trimmed by 7 bases and 0 bases, with 10 bases remaining between them.

CDR3 nucleotide sequence: TGCGCCAGCAGTCCTAGCGGGGGGCTCTCCTACGAGCAGTACTTC. It encodes CASSPSGGLSYEQYF. The chain links TRBV10-2 to TRBJ2-7; the match to TRBD2 covers 11 bases. After removal of 5 bases from V and 0 bases from J, the junction contained 3 bases not matched to a gene. This CDR3 contains 15 residues. Germline V CDR1 and CDR2: WSHSY, SAAADI.

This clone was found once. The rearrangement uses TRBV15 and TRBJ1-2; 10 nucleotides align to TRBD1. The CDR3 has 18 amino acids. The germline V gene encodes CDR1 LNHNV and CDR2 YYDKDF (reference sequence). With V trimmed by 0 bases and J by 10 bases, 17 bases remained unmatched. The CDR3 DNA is TGTGCCACCAGCAGAGACCTAACCGGGACAGGGGCGTTCGGGGACTACACCTTC. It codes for CATSRDLTGTGAFGDYTF.

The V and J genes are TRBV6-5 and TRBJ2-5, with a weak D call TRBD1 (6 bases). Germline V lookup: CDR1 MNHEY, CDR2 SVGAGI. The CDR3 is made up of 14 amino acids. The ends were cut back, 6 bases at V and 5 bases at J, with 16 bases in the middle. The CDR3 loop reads CASRTYRVWETQYF. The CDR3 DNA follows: TGTGCCAGCAGGACCTACAGGGTATGGGAGACCCAGTACTTC.

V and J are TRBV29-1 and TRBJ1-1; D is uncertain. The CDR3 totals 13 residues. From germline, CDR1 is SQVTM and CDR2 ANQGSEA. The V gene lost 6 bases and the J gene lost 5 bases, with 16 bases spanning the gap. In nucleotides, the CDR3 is TGCAGCGTGAGGGAGGGATGGACGACTGAAGCTTTCTTT. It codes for CSVREGWTTEAFF.

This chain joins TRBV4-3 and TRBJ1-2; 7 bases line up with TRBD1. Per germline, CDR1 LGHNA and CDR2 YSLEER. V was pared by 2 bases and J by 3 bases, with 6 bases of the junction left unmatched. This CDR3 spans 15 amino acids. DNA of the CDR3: TGCGCCAGCAGCCAATATGATCAGGGGGACTATGGCTACACCTTC. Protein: CASSQYDQGDYGYTF.

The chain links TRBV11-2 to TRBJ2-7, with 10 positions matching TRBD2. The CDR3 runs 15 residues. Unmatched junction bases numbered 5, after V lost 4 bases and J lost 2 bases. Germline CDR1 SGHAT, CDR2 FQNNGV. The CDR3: CASSSRLAGPYEQYF. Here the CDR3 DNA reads TGTGCCAGCAGCTCCAGACTAGCGGGTCCCTACGAGCAGTACTTC.

CDR3: CASGLSQGESEQYF. CDR3 in DNA: TGTGCTAGTGGTTTAAGTCAGGGTGAGAGCGAGCAGTACTTC. The chain combines TRBV12-5 with TRBJ2-7; D is perhaps TRBD1 (5 bases). The V gene lost 3 bases and the J gene lost 6 bases, with 15 bases spanning the gap. This CDR3 comprises 14 residues. The germline V gene encodes CDR1 LGHNT and CDR2 FRNRAP.

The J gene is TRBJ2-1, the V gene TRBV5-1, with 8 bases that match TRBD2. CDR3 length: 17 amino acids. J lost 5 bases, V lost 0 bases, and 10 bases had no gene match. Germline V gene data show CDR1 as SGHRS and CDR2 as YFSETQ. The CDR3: CASSLGKPGLGDNEQFF. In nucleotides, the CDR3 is TGCGCCAGCAGCTTGGGCAAACCGGGACTAGGAGACAATGAGCAGTTCTTC.

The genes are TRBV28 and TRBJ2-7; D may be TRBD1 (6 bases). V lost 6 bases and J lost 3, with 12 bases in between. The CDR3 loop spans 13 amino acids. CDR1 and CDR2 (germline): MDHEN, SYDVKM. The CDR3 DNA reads TGTGCCAGCAGCGTCAGGGGTCTCTACGAGCAGTACTTC. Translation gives CASSVRGLYEQYF.

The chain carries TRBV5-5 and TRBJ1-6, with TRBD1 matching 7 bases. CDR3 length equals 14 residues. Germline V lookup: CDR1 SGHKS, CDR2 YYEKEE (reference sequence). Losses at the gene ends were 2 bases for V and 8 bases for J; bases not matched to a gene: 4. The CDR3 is CASSLSGGYSPLHF. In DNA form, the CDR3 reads TGTGCCAGCAGCTTATCAGGGGGTTATTCACCCCTCCACTTT.

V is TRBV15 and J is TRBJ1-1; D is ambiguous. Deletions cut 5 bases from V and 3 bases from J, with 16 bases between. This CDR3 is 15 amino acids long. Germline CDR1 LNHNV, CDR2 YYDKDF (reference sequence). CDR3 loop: CATSVRSIWDTEAFF. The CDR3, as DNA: TGTGCCACCAGCGTCCGAAGTATCTGGGACACTGAAGCTTTCTTT.

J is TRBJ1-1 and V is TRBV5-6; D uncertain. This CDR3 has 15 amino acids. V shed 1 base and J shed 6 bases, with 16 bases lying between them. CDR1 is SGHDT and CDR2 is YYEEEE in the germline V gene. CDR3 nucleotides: TGTGCCAGCAGCTTGAGTGCGGGGATTCCGGCTGAAGCTTTCTTT. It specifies CASSLSAGIPAEAFF.